A selection of T cell receptor beta chains follows, all from one sample in a study of T cells in Graves' hyperthyroidism and ophthalmopathy. Each CDR3 protein gets one entry after TCRdb re-called the multiplex PCR reads with MiXCR. Here the sample spans 400,000 to 550,000 distinct CDR3 sequences, around a quarter being singletons. The sequenced material came from blood. Receptors were obtained from a woman aged 25 to 39 with Graves' ophthalmopathy. Each CDR3 is given with its conserved first and last residue.

J	V	CDR3
TRBJ2-7	TRBV28	CASSFPGQGALEQYF
TRBJ2-7	TRBV20-1	CSATDRGYEQYF
TRBJ2-5	TRBV27	CASSPYSSGGAGETQYF
TRBJ1-1	TRBV12-3/TRBV12-4	CASSFERKVNTEAFF
TRBJ2-4	TRBV12-3/TRBV12-4	CASSPLGGAKNIKYF
TRBJ2-7	TRBV28	CASSRLDSILAGWGQYF
TRBJ1-1	TRBV12-3/TRBV12-4	CASSGWTGGNTEAFF
TRBJ1-5	TRBV2	CASRAGLNQPQHF
TRBJ1-5	TRBV10-3	CAISQDSSRGPQHF
TRBJ2-5	TRBV5-1	CATTGTGAQETQYF
TRBJ2-2	TRBV6-1	CASRILVTGELFF
TRBJ1-1	TRBV28	CASSLFPLGVNTEAFF
TRBJ1-2	TRBV6-5	CASSYRETGDDYGYTF
TRBJ2-7	TRBV15	CATSRDPREVSYEQYF
TRBJ1-5	TRBV27	CASSFGRGHQPQHF
TRBJ2-7	TRBV6-2/TRBV6-3	CASSRSRETYEQYF
TRBJ2-7	TRBV6-1	CASSETRAYEQYF
TRBJ1-1	TRBV12-3/TRBV12-4	CASSLSGALNTEAFF
TRBJ1-5	TRBV12-3/TRBV12-4	CASSLRGGQPQHF
TRBJ2-5	TRBV29-1	CSVDGSGGQETQYF
TRBJ2-7	TRBV6-1	CASRQGVGTYEQYF
TRBJ1-1	TRBV9	CASSAVVDRGKENTEAFF
TRBJ1-1	TRBV5-1	CASSLDSGRFGTEAFF
TRBJ2-5	TRBV3-1	CASSHRQETQYF
TRBJ2-7	TRBV20-1	CSASSSSGGYLLEQYF
TRBJ2-7	TRBV4-1	CASSQEVHYEQYF
TRBJ2-7	TRBV27	CASSRTGGNREQYF
TRBJ2-2	TRBV28	CASSLIVGWTGELFF
TRBJ1-5	TRBV6-1	CASSGNMEGNQPQHF
TRBJ2-7	TRBV6-5	CASSYRYSGQGDHEQYF
TRBJ2-7	TRBV28	CASSLRLRESEQYF
TRBJ1-5	TRBV12-3/TRBV12-4	CASSVDSRNQPQHF
TRBJ2-5	TRBV7-6	CASSIRGAVETQYF
TRBJ1-1	TRBV13	CASSFWTPNTEAFF
TRBJ2-3	TRBV6-2/TRBV6-3	CASSYPTSGGAGQTDTQYF
TRBJ2-2	TRBV11-2	CAGGQGITGELFF
TRBJ2-7	TRBV6-1	CASSEADRSLHEQYF
TRBJ2-5	TRBV27	CASSPAGTGEETQYF
TRBJ1-5	TRBV6-4	CASSLNRGFSNQPQHF
TRBJ1-1	TRBV6-5	CASSYGLRAKDAFF
TRBJ1-1	TRBV7-8	CASSLLGTGGTEAFF
TRBJ2-5	TRBV12-3/TRBV12-4	CASRWTGVEETQYF
TRBJ2-7	TRBV3-1	CASSQDGTGEYEQYF
TRBJ1-1	TRBV13	CASSRSDGKNTEAFF
TRBJ2-7	TRBV20-1	CSAQGSGEQYF
TRBJ1-2	TRBV3-1	CASSQLRDSYGYTF
TRBJ2-5	TRBV28	CASSRPGVRVVAQYF
TRBJ1-3	TRBV6-1	CASSGVEDNSGNTIYF
TRBJ2-2	TRBV4-2	CASSQEWGAPDTGELFF
TRBJ2-7	TRBV3-1	CASSDWDDEQYF
TRBJ2-5	TRBV19	CASSTSVPTPKPEGEETQYF
TRBJ1-4	TRBV6-1	CASSEKVGGHEKPFF
TRBJ1-1	TRBV25-1	CASSESGGTEAFF
TRBJ1-1	TRBV6-1	CASRPHPNTEAFF
TRBJ2-7	TRBV30	CAGGRGSYEQYF
TRBJ2-2	TRBV7-3	CASSLQEGNTGELFF
TRBJ2-5	TRBV6-1	CASSAGRERETQYF